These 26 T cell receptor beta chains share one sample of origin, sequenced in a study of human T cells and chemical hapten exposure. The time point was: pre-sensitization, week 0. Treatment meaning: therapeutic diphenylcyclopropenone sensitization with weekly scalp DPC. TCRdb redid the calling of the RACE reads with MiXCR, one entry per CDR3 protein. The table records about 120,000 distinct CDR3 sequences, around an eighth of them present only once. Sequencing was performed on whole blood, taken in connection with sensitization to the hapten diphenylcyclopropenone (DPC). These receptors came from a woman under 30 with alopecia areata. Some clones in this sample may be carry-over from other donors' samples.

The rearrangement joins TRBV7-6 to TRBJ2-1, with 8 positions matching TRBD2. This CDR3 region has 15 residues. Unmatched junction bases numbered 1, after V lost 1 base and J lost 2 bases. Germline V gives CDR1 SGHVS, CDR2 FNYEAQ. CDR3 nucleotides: TGTGCCAGCAGCTTAGGGCGGGGGGCCTACAATGAGCAGTTCTTC. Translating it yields CASSLGRGAYNEQFF.

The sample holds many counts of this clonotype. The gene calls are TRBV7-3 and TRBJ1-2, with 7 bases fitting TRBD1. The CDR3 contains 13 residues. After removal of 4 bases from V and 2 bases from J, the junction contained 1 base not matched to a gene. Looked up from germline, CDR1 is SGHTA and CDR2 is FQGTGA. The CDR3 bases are TGTGCCAGCAGCTCGACAGGGAACTATGGCTACACCTTC. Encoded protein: CASSSTGNYGYTF.

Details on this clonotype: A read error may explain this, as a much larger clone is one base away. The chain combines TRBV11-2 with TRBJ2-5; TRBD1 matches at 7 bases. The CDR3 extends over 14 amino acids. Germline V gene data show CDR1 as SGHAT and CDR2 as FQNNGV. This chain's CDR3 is CASSNRGAGETQCF. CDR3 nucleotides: TGTGCCAGCTCGAACAGGGGCGCAGGAGAGACCCAGTGCTTC.

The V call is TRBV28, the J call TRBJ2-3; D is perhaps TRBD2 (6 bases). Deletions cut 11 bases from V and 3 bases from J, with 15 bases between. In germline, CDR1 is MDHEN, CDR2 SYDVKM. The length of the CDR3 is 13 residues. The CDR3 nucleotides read TGTGCCTGTCTAGCGCCGAATACAGATACGCAGTATTTT. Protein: CACLAPNTDTQYF.

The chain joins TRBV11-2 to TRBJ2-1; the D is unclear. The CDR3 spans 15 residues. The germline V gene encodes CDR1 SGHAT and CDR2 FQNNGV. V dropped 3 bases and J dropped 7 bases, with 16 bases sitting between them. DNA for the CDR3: TGTGCCAGCAGCTTGGAGTACCTCGTAGGGAATGAGCAGTTCTTC. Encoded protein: CASSLEYLVGNEQFF.

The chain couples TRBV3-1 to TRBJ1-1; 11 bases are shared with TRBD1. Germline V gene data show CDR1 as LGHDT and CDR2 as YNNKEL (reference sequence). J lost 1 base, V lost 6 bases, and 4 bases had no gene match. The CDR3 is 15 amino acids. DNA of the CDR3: TGTGCCAGCAGAACAGGACAGGGGGCGAACACTGAAGCTTTCTTT. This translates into CASRTGQGANTEAFF.

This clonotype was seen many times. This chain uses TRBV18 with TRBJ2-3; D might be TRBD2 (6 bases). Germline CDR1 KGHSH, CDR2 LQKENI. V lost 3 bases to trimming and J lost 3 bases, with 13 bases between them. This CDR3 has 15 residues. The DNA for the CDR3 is TGTGCCAGCTCACCGAGACGGGGAGGAACAGATACGCAGTATTTT. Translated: CASSPRRGGTDTQYF.

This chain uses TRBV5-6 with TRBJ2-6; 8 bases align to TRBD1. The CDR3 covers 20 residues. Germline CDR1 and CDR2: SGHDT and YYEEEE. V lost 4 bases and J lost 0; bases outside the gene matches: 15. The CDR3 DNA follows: TGTGCCAGCAGCCAACAAAAGGGACAGGAGTACCGCTCTGGGGCCAACGTCCTGACTTTC. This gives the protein CASSQQKGQEYRSGANVLTF.

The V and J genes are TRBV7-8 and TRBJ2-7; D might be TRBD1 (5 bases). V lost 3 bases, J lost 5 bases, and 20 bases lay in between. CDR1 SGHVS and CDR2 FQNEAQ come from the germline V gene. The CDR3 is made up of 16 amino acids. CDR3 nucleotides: TGTGCCAGCAGCTTGAGGCCCGGACACTCCGCGCACGAGCAGTACTTC. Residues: CASSLRPGHSAHEQYF.

Written as DNA, the CDR3 is TGTGCCTGGAGTGTATTGCGTCCCTCTGGGGCCAACGTCCTGACTTTC. This translates into CAWSVLRPSGANVLTF. This sequence joins TRBV30 and TRBJ2-6, with unresolved D. CDR1 is GTSNPN and CDR2 is SVGIG in the germline V gene (reference sequence). The CDR3 contains 16 residues. The V end was cut by 0 bases, the J end by 0 bases, with 9 bases between.

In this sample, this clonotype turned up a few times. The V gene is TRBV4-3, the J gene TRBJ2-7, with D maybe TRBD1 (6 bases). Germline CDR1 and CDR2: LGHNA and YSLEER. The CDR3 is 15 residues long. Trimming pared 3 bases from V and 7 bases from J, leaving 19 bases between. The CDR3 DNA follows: TGCGCCAGCAGCCAGTCCCGGGACACCGAAGAAGAGCAGTACTTC. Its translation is CASSQSRDTEEEQYF.

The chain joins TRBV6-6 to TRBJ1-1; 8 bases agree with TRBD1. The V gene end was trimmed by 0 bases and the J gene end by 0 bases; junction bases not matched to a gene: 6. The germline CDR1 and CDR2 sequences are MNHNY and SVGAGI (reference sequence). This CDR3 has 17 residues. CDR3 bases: TGTGCCAGCAGTTACTCGACAGGGGAGTCGATGAACACTGAAGCTTTCTTT. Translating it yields CASSYSTGESMNTEAFF.

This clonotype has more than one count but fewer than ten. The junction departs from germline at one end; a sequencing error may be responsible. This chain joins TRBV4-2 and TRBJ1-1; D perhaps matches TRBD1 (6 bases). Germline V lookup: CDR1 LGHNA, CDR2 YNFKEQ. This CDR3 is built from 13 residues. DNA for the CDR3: TGTGCCAGCACCCAACGACAGGTAACTGAAGCTTTCTTT. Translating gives CASTQRQVTEAFF.

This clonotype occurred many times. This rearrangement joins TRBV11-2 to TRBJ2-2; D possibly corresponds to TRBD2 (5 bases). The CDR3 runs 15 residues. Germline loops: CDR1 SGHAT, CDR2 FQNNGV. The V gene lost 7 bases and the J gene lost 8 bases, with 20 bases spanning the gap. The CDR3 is CASTEDSLHHGELFF. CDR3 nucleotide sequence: TGTGCCAGCACCGAGGACTCCCTTCATCATGGGGAGCTGTTTTTT.

The DNA for the CDR3 is TGCAGCGTCTCCATGGCGGGGGGGTTCACAGATACGCAGTATTTT. Translation gives CSVSMAGGFTDTQYF. J is TRBJ2-3 and V is TRBV29-1; 9 nucleotides line up with TRBD2. CDR1 and CDR2 from the germline V gene are SQVTM and ANQGSEA. CDR3 length equals 15 residues. The V segment lost 6 bases and the J segment 2 bases; nucleotides outside the gene matches: 9.

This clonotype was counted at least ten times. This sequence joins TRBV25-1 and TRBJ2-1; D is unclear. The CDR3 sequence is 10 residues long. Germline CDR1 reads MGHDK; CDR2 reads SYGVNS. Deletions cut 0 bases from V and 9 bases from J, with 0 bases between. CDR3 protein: CASSEYEQFF. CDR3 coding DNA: TGTGCCAGCAGTGAATATGAGCAGTTCTTC.

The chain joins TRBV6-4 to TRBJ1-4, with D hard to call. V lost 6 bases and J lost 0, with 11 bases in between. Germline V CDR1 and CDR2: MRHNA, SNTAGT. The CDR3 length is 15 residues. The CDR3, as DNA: TGTGCCAGCAGGGAGAGACTCGCAACTAATGAAAAACTGTTTTTT. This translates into CASRERLATNEKLFF.

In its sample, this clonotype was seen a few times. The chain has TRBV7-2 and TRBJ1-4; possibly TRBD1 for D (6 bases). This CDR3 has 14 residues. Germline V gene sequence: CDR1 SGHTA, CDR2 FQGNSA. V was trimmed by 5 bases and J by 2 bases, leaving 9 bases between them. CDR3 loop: CASSQGGTNEKLFF. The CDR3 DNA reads TGTGCCAGCAGCCAAGGGGGGACTAATGAAAAACTGTTTTTT.

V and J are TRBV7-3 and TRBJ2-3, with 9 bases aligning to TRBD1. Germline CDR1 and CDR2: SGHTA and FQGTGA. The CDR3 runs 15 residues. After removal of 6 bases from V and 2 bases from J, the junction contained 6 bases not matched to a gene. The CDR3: CASSPGTGYTDTQYF. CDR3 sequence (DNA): TGTGCCAGCAGTCCCGGGACAGGGTACACAGATACGCAGTATTTT.

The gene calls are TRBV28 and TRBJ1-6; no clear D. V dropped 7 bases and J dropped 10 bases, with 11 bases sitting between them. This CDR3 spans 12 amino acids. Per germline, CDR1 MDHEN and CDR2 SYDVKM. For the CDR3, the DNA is TGTGCCAGCACTTTTCTTGGGTCACCCCTCCACTTT. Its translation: CASTFLGSPLHF.

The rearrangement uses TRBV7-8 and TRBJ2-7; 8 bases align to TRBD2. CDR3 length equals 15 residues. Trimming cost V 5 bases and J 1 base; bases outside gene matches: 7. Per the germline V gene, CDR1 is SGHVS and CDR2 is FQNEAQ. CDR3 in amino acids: CASSISGTRSYEQYF. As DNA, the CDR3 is TGTGCCAGCAGCATCTCCGGGACTAGATCCTACGAGCAGTACTTC.

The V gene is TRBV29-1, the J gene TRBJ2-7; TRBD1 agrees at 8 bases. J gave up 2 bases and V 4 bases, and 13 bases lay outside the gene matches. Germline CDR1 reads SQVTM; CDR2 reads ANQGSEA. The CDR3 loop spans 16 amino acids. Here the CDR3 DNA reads TGCAGCGTTGGGGGCCTTACAGGGGGTAGGCCCTACGAGCAGTACTTC. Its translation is CSVGGLTGGRPYEQYF.

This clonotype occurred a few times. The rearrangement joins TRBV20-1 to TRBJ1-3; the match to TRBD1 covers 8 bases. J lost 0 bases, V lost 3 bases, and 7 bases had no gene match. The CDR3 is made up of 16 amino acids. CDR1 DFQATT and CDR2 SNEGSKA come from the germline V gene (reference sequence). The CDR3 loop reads CSARWDRTFSGNTIYF. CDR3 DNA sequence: TGCAGTGCTAGGTGGGACAGGACCTTCTCTGGAAACACCATATATTTT.

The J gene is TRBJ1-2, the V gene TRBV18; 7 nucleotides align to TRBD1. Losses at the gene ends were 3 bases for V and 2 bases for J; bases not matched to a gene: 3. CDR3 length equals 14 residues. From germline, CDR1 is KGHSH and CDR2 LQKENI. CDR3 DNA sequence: TGTGCCAGCTCACCCACGACAGGGAACTATGGCTACACCTTC. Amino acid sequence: CASSPTTGNYGYTF.

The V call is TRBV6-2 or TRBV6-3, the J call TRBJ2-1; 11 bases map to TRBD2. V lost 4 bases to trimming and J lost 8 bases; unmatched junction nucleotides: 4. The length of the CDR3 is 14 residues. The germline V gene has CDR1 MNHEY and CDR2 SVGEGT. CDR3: CASSLLAGGDEQFF. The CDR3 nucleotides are TGTGCCAGCAGTTTGCTAGCGGGGGGAGATGAGCAGTTCTTC.

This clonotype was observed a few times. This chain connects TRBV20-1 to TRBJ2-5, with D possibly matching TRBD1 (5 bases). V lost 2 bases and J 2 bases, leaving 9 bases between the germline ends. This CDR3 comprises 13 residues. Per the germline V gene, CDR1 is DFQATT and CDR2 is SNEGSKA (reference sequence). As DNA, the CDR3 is TGCAGTGCTAGAAGGGCAGGGCAAGAGACCCAGTACTTC. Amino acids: CSARRAGQETQYF.